What follows is one TCR beta chain and its context. As yet, its antigen is unknown. Method: immunoSEQ multiplex PCR; TCRdb's copy keeps in-frame clones and lacks some. The sample lists about 70,000 clones, 86% occurring once. The CDR3 covers 13 residues. V was shortened by 4 bases and J by 1 base, with 8 bases between the two germline ends. Germline loops: CDR1 SGHRS, CDR2 YFSETQ. The data were obtained in a study of OX40 agonist ivuxolimab in advanced cancers. Study-wide points: Compared with others, partial responders at 0.1-3.0 mg/kg displayed clonal expansion among the lowest. Both blood CD4+ and CD8+ T cells showed clonal growth by week 6 at 0.1 to 3.0 mg/kg.

The sequencing used CD4+ or CD8+ T cells sorted from blood, collected in a trial of the OX40 agonist ivuxolimab. This receptor was obtained from an adult with an advanced solid tumor such as melanoma, head and neck, liver or kidney cancer. This rearrangement joins TRBV5-1 to TRBJ1-1, with D possibly matching TRBD1 (5 bases). The CDR3 is CASSGGQNTEAFF. DNA for the CDR3: TGCGCCAGCAGCGGCGGACAGAACACTGAAGCTTTCTTT.